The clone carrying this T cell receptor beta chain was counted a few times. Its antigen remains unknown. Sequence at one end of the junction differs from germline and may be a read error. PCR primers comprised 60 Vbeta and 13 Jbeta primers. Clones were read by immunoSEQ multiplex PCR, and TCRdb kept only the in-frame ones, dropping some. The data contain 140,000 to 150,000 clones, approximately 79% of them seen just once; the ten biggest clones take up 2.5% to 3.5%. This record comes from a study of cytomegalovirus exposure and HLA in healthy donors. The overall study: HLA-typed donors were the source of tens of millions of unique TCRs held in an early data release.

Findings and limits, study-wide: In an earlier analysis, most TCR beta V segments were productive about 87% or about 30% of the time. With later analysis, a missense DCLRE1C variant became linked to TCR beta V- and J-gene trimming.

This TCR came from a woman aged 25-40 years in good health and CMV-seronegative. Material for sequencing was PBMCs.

The CDR3 nucleotides are TGTGCCAGCAGAATCACAGGGGGCGCTAACGAAAAACTGTTTTTT. It codes for CASRITGGANEKLFF. This rearrangement joins TRBV6-1 to TRBJ1-4, with 9 bases identical to TRBD1. The CDR3 has 15 residues. CDR1 is MNHNS, CDR2 SASEGT, per germline.